The present TCR beta chain was sequenced within a study of blood T cell repertoires in COVID-19. This CDR3 spans 20 amino acids. V was pared by 0 bases and J by 3 bases, with 17 bases of the junction left unmatched. Germline values: CDR1 MNHEY, CDR2 SMNVEV (reference sequence). TCRdb's table, derived via immunoSEQ multiplex PCR, lists solely in-frame clones and lacks some. The table records 150,000 to 200,000 clones, around 90% of them present only once. The clonotype comes from a young woman who had recovered from COVID-19. Sequencing was carried out using PBMCs or T cells enriched from blood (not recorded which). The chain is built from TRBV27 and TRBJ2-7; TRBD1 matches 10 bases. The CDR3 DNA is TGTGCCAGCAGTTTATCGGAAGTGGCGCACCGGGACAGGGGTTACTACGAGCAGTACTTC. As protein: CASSLSEVAHRDRGYYEQYF.